What follows describes a single T cell receptor beta chain. The record originates from a study of T cell changes during pregnancy in multiple sclerosis. The protocol was immunoSEQ multiplex PCR, while the TCRdb copy is restricted to in-frame clones and leaves out a portion. The repertoire holds roughly 72,000 clones, approximately 88% seen once, with over 0.8% in the top ten. The germline V gene encodes CDR1 LNHDA and CDR2 SQIVND (reference sequence). The CDR3 runs to 15 residues. Trimming took off 3 bases at V and 7 bases at J, with 16 bases between the two ends. The V call is TRBV19, the J call TRBJ1-5; no clear D gene. The sample was peripheral blood, taken in the first trimester of pregnancy. The receptor's source is a female donor in good health, enrolled as a control in a pregnancy study. This CDR3 is CASSISPSMRQPQHF. The DNA for the CDR3 is TGTGCCAGTAGTATCTCCCCCTCTATGCGGCAGCCCCAGCATTTT.